This T cell receptor beta chain was sequenced during a study of blood T cell repertoires in COVID-19 (dated by TCRdb to 2020 to 2021). A note on the overall study: The collaborator samples originated in the United States, Italy and Spain and spanned the acute and convalescent phases of COVID-19. The prospective study material was composed of cDNA or gDNA derived from T cells, B-cell-depleted T cells, or PBMCs. Sample metadata almost always included a de-identified subject ID, COVID-19 status, age in years and sex. Deeply sampled blood TCRbeta repertoires from subjects exposed to, actively infected with, or recovered from COVID-19 were included in the dataset. The repertoires were released in a freely available public database meant as a resource for research on the immune response to SARS-CoV-2. Where available, HLA class I and class II types were obtained from metadata supplied by the sample provider rather than from assay-based typing. Samples came from the ongoing ImmuneRACE study (first 160 participants) plus 1,254 subjects from 6 global collaborators.

At one collaborating source in Seattle, patients were enrolled during active infection and were followed longitudinally through the course of disease. Whole blood was collected in K2EDTA tubes by collaborating institutions according to the institutions' own protocols. For TCRbeta analysis, collaborator samples were shipped as frozen whole blood, as isolated PBMCs, or as DNA extracted from either sample type. TCRbeta CDR3 regions were amplified from genomic DNA using the immunoSEQ Assay, a bias-controlled multiplex PCR. Under the source paper's analysis protocol: The number of nucleated cells in each sample was estimated by amplification of reference gene primers within the assay. Sequence reads were collapsed and filtered to measure the absolute abundance of every unique TCRbeta CDR3 rearrangement. For each sample, productive Simpson clonality was calculated as the square root of Simpson's diversity index over productive rearrangements. The immuneACCESS repertoire file appears here via TCRdb, limited to in-frame rearrangements. These files lack a portion of the clones; in checked studies, under half of the deficit traces to unresolved V genes, and the cause of the others is not known. V and J calls and clone size are as listed in that table; D and trimming were resolved from the DNA. The sample records about 68,000 clones, roughly 87% of which are singletons. The top ten hold about 3.4% of the sample.

On this clone: The target of this receptor is not known. No base quality information exists; no much larger clone differs at one position.

The study at large found these results: Clinical and demographic metadata were provided uncurated, with the amount varying by source and participant.

The sequenced sample consisted of peripheral blood. The TCR sequence derives from a woman between 50 and 59 years old with COVID-19, enrolled during active disease.

The CDR3 in this case is CASSQVAQGGNEQYF. The nucleotide sequence is TGTGCCAGCAGCCAAGTGGCACAGGGTGGGAACGAGCAGTACTTC. The V gene is TRBV3-1 (or the pseudogene TRBV3-2) and the J gene is TRBJ2-7; TRBD1 might be the D gene, on 6 matching bases. CDR1 and CDR2 are drawn from the germline V gene (reference sequence): LGHDT, YNNKEL. CDR3 length: 15 amino acids, cysteine to phenylalanine. CDR3 DNA is the only sequence kept; it has 45 bases, read in frame from the first base. The junction shows trimming of 1 base on V and 5 bases on J, plus 15 bases between the germline ends.